Listed here are 4 T cell receptor beta chains from one sample, sequenced in a study of cytotoxic CD8 clonotypes in ibrutinib-treated CLL. The assay was immunoSEQ multiplex PCR, and TCRdb's table has in-frame clones only and misses some. The sample yields roughly 160,000 clones, around 84% seen once. The specimen was PBMCs, collected after 12 months of ibrutinib treatment. The receptors stem from a human donor with chronic lymphocytic leukemia.

V gene TRBV7-2 combines with J gene TRBJ1-5; D possibly corresponds to TRBD1 (5 bases). Deletions cut 10 bases from V and 3 bases from J, with 19 bases between. This CDR3 is 15 amino acids long. Per germline, CDR1 SGHTA and CDR2 FQGNSA. DNA for the CDR3: TGTGCCACAACCCGGGGGGTATCCTTCAATCAGCCCCAGCATTTT. Translated: CATTRGVSFNQPQHF.

The chain employs TRBV6-1 and TRBJ2-7; 8 bases agree with TRBD1. The CDR3 is 15 residues long. V lost 8 bases to trimming and J lost 3 bases; unmatched junction nucleotides: 12. CDR1 is MNHNS and CDR2 is SASEGT in the germline V gene. This chain's CDR3 is CASFSTGAQDYEQYF. Written as DNA, the CDR3 is TGTGCCAGCTTTTCGACAGGGGCACAGGACTACGAGCAGTACTTC.

A note on this clone: The sample carries other DNA sequences with the same CDR3. Here the CDR3 reads CASSPGQNTEAFF. The CDR3 DNA sequence: TGTGCCAGCTCACCCGGGCAGAACACTGAAGCTTTCTTT. This sequence joins TRBV18 and TRBJ1-1, with D unresolved. The ends were cut back, 3 bases at V and 1 base at J, with 6 bases in the middle. Germline V lookup: CDR1 KGHSH, CDR2 LQKENI. This CDR3 is built from 13 residues.

V gene TRBV5-1 combines with J gene TRBJ2-2; maybe TRBD1 (7 bases). The length of the CDR3 is 19 residues. In germline, CDR1 is SGHRS, CDR2 YFSETQ. V shed 4 bases and J shed 5 bases, with 27 bases lying between them. DNA for the CDR3: TGCGCCAGCAGCATTGCGGGGACAGAGGGCCATTACTGGACCGGGGAGCTGTTTTTT. This gives the protein CASSIAGTEGHYWTGELFF. The full variable domain, with the rest looked up from reference TRBV5-1 and TRBJ2-2, is KAGVTQTPRYLIKTRGQQVTLSCSPISGHRSVSWYQQTPGQGLQFLFEYFSETQRNKGNFPGRFSGRQFSNSRSEMNVSTLELGDSALYLCASSIAGTEGHYWTGELFFGEGSRLTVL.